This record looks at one TCR beta chain sequence and its context. This clone was detected a few times. Which antigen it targets is not known. Within one base of it there is no much larger clone, and no base qualities were kept. Ends trimmed: V by 5 bases, J by 9 bases; bases unmatched to a gene: 7. Taken from the germline V gene, the CDR1 and CDR2 loops are SGHAT and FQNNGV. The CDR3, cysteine through phenylalanine, is 13 amino acids long. Solely the CDR3 DNA is kept, with 39 bases framed from the first base. TCR CDR3 regions were amplified from genomic DNA by multiplex PCR using the deep immunoSEQ assay. Extracted genomic DNA from each cell subset was spread evenly across all wells of several immunoSEQ 96-well plates, with each plate serving as a replicate. Each replicate PCR for sorted subsets received 150 to 250 ng genomic DNA, equal to tens of thousands of T cell genomes. Purified libraries were measured with a Qubit 3.0 fluorometer, size-checked on a Bioanalyzer 2100, and measured again with the KAPA Library Quantification kit. A separate single-read 150-cycle Illumina NextSeq 550 flow cell was used to sequence each immunoSEQ 96-well plate. For the original study's pipeline: Because only junctional sequences without quality scores were contained in the immunoSEQ output, filtering matching that applied to full-length reads could not be performed. Sequences were annotated with PyIR, a Python wrapper for IgBLAST v1.9, using IMGT germline references to assign V/J genes and CDR3. Reads were removed for weak V/J assignments (E-value above 1e-6), missing CDR3, stop codons, out-of-frame junctions, or ambiguous translated residues. V3J clonotypes were defined as sequences sharing an identical inferred V gene, J gene, and CDR3 amino acid sequence. Percentage overlap between repertoires was calculated by dividing the number of shared unique clonotypes by the size of the smaller repertoire. Richness of each repertoire was evaluated using RTK rarefaction, the Chao1 estimator, and Recon v2.1 estimates of unobserved clonotypes. Generation probabilities for all TCRbeta clonotypes obtained by the gDNA method from four donors were computed using OLGA. TCRdb mirrors the immuneACCESS table, restricted to in-frame sequences. Some clones are absent from its copies; in checked studies, under half trace to an unresolved V gene, and the reason for the others is unknown. V and J calls plus clone size are reproduced from that table; the DNA served to infer D and trimming. The sample profile shows just over 2,000,000 clones; about 95% of them were found once. The ten largest clonotypes hold 0.85% to 1.2% of the sample.

The sample comes from a study of shared clonotypes between healthy human individuals (TCRdb year 2020). Context from the whole study: A couple of women and a few men aged 18 to 49 years were included in the cohort. For each donor, CD4 naive and CD4 memory were each run on three plates, CD8 naive on two plates, and CD8 memory on one plate. Blood TCR repertoires of five healthy adults were deeply sequenced to estimate repertoire size and the extent of clonotype sharing between individuals. To increase sequencing depth and limit assay-specific biases, different laboratories used diverse techniques to prepare libraries and sequence TCR repertoires. Each donor's leukapheresis produced roughly between roughly 0.85 and 9.5 billion PBMCs.

CD8 naive samples were obtained by positive selection for CCR7 among CD45RO-negative cells, yielding a CD45RA+CCR7+ population from which TemRA cells were excluded. Donors were healthy HIV-negative adults with no recently reported acute infections or vaccinations. All donors were Caucasian adults living in Nashville, Tennessee, USA. Blood was collected by leukapheresis, and PBMCs were isolated by Ficoll-Histopaque density gradient centrifugation and then cryopreserved in liquid nitrogen vapor phase. Analytical flow cytometry was used to check the purity and quantity of each magnetically sorted T cell population. Genomic DNA was isolated from each sorted fraction and quantified by UV absorbance on a Nanodrop 2000c. Findings and caveats that apply to the study as a whole: Compared with non-shared clonotypes, the clonotypes found in all four sorted-subset donors had higher generation probabilities. Because the study included only a small number of donors, the genetic and exposure-history diversity represented was limited. Pairwise subsampling led to the expectation that sequencing depth would affect the degree of clonotype sharing among donors. Only blood was sampled, and tissue TCR repertoires likely differ from those in blood. Even with the large sequencing depth, rarefaction of the sorted-subset datasets indicated that sequencing was incomplete. Naive subsets generally had larger estimated clonotype richness than memory subsets did. Roughly 5% of naive CD4, 3.5% of naive CD8, roughly 2.4% of memory CD4, and 0.4% of memory CD8 clonotypes were shared across a few donors.

The rearrangement joined TRBV11-2 to TRBJ2-1; TRBD2 agrees with 7 junctional bases. This receptor was obtained from a young man in good health. Sequencing was done on a sample of naive CD8+ T cells sorted from blood. This sample's cell subset or site label indicates: CD45RA+CCR7+. The CDR3 in this case is CASSGFERGEQFF. The DNA sequence follows: TGTGCCAGCAGCGGATTTGAGCGGGGTGAGCAGTTCTTC.